This entry describes one TCR beta chain. Its antigen is still unknown. The sample originates from a study of cytomegalovirus exposure and HLA in healthy donors. Broader study findings: A missense DCLRE1C variant was associated with V- and J-gene trimming of TCR beta chains in a later analysis, and an independent cohort replicated the association. The authors judged a highly shared variant cluster likely a sequencing artifact.

Germline CDR1 reads MNHNS; CDR2 reads SASEGT. This CDR3 contains 13 residues. The V and J ends lost 8 bases and 4 bases respectively, with 12 bases between them. PCR was performed using 60 Vbeta and 13 Jbeta primers. The repertoire was sequenced with immunoSEQ multiplex PCR; TCRdb's copy has only in-frame clones and lacks some. The table has 200,000 or so clones, about 78% seen once. The clonotype comes from a woman aged 25 to 45 in good health and CMV-seronegative. The chain uses TRBV6-1 and TRBJ1-5; D is undetermined. Sequenced: PBMCs. The CDR3 DNA follows: TGTGCCAGCCGGAGGTCCGGAAATCAGCCCCAGCATTTT. This gives the protein CASRRSGNQPQHF.